A single TCR beta chain is shown here with its context. The CDR3 length is 12 residues. Trimming stripped 1 base from V and 4 bases from J, with 4 bases between. CDR1 is SNHLY, CDR2 FYNNEI, per germline. Libraries were prepared by immunoSEQ multiplex PCR; TCRdb keeps only in-frame clonotypes and omits some of them. The profile shows about 140,000 clones, approximately 90% of them singletons. These data come from a study of blood T cell repertoires in COVID-19. Study background: Samples of COVID-19 (acute and convalescent) were obtained from the United States, Italy and Spain.

This sequence was found in a woman over 75 with acute or convalescent COVID-19. V gene TRBV2 combines with J gene TRBJ1-1, with no clear D. The sample was peripheral blood. CDR3 nucleotides: TGTGCCAGCAGTGAAGGAGGCACTGAAGCTTTCTTT. Amino acids: CASSEGGTEAFF.